A selection of T cell receptor beta chains follows, all from one sample in a study of monozygotic twins with cystic fibrosis. The repertoire was sequenced with immunoSEQ multiplex PCR; TCRdb's copy has only in-frame clones and lacks some. Here the sample spans 30,000 to 45,000 clones, approximately 84% being singletons. The sequenced material came from blood. The receptors come from a girl aged 2-9 years with cystic fibrosis. Both conserved end residues are part of each CDR3. D genes are given only for firm matches. Expanded clones are given a class, and other clones once, few, many or no size at all.

TRBJ2-5,TRBV5-8,NA,NA,TGTGCCAGCAGCCAATGGTACCAAGAGACCCAGTACTTC,CASSQWYQETQYF
TRBJ2-7,TRBV5-1,NA,NA,TGCGCCAGCAGCTTGGCCTACGAGCAGTACTTC,CASSLAYEQYF
TRBJ1-2,TRBV2,NA,few,TGTGCCAGCAGTGAGGGGTGGGTTGGCTACACCTTC,CASSEGWVGYTF
TRBJ2-7,TRBV30,NA,few,TGTGCCTGGATGGCGGACTCCTACGAGCAGTACTTC,CAWMADSYEQYF
TRBJ2-7,TRBV6-5,NA,NA,TGTGCCAGCAGTCCCGAGGGGGTAGTCTACGAGCAGTACTTC,CASSPEGVVYEQYF
TRBJ1-5,TRBV7-9,NA,NA,TGTGCCAGCTCGGGGGCCTTCTCCCCGTCCAATCAGCCCCAGCATTTT,CASSGAFSPSNQPQHF
TRBJ2-1,TRBV4-3,TRBD1,NA,TGCGCCAGCAGCCAAGAGGGACAGGGCTACAATGAGCAGTTCTTC,CASSQEGQGYNEQFF
TRBJ2-1,TRBV14,NA,NA,TGTGCCAGCAGCCAAGTACACTTCCTCCTCAATGAGCAGTTCTTC,CASSQVHFLLNEQFF
TRBJ2-7,TRBV6-5,NA,NA,TGTGCCAGCAGGGGCGGGCTATACGAGCAGTACTTC,CASRGGLYEQYF
TRBJ1-1,TRBV6-5,NA,NA,TGTGCCAGCACAGATTCGATGAACACTGAAGCTTTCTTT,CASTDSMNTEAFF
TRBJ1-1,TRBV2,NA,NA,TGTGCCAGCACCCTAAGGGGCAGGGTGAACACTGAAGCTTTCTTT,CASTLRGRVNTEAFF
TRBJ2-7,TRBV7-8,TRBD2,once,TGTGCCAGCAGCCATACCGGGACTAGCGATATGGGGGGGCAGTACTTC,CASSHTGTSDMGGQYF
TRBJ2-5,TRBV25-1,NA,NA,TGTGCCAGCAGCCGTCCCGGGCCCCCAGCCCAAGAGACCCAGTACTTC,CASSRPGPPAQETQYF
TRBJ2-7,TRBV7-2,TRBD2,NA,TGTGCCAGCAGGGATATCGGGACTAGTCAAACCCACGAGCAGTACTTC,CASRDIGTSQTHEQYF
TRBJ1-3,TRBV5-1,NA,NA,TGCGCCAGCAGCTTGCCAGGAGGGGGAAACACCATATATTTT,CASSLPGGGNTIYF
TRBJ1-5,TRBV9,NA,NA,TGTGCCAGCAGCGTAGCTGGGGAGGCCAATCAGCCCCAGCATTTT,CASSVAGEANQPQHF
TRBJ2-5,TRBV11-2,NA,NA,TGTGCCAGCAGCTTAGTGCCCTACAAGGAGACCCAGTACTTC,CASSLVPYKETQYF
TRBJ2-6,TRBV15,NA,NA,TGTGCCACCAGGGGGACTGGGGCCAACGTCCTGACTTTC,CATRGTGANVLTF
TRBJ2-5,TRBV5-1,NA,NA,TGCGCCAGCAGCTTGGTTGCAGGGGAAGAGACCCAGTACTTC,CASSLVAGEETQYF